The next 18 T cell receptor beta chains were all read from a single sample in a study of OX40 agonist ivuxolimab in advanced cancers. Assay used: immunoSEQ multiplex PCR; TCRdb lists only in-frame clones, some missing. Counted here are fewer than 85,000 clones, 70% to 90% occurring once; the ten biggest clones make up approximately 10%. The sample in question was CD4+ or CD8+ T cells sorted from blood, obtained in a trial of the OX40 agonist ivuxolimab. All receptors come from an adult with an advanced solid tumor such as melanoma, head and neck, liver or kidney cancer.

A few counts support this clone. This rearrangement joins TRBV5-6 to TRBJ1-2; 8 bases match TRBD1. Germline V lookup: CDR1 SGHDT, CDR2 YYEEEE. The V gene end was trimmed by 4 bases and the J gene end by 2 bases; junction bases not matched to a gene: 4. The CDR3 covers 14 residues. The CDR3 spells CASSRTGLNYGYTF. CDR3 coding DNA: TGTGCCAGCAGCCGGACAGGGCTAAACTATGGCTACACCTTC.

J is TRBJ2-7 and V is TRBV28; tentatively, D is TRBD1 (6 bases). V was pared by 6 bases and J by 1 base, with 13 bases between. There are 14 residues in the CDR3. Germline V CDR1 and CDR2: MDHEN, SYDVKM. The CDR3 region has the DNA TGTGCCAGCAGGGACCCAGGGGTTTCCTACGAGCAGTACTTC. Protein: CASRDPGVSYEQYF.

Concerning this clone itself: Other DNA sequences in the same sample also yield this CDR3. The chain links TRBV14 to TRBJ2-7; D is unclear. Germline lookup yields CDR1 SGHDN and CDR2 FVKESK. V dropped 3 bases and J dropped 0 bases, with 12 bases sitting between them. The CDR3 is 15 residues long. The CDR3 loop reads CASSQNDASSYEQYF. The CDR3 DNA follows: TGTGCCAGCAGCCAGAACGACGCTTCCTCCTACGAGCAGTACTTC.

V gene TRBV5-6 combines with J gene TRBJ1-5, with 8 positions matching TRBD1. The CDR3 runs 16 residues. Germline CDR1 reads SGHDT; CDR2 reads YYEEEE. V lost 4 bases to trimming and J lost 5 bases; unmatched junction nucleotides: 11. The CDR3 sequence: CASSGGPGGHDQPQHF. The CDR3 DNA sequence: TGTGCCAGCAGCGGGGGGCCAGGGGGCCACGATCAGCCCCAGCATTTT. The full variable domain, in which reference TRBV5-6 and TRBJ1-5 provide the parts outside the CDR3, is DAGVTQSPTHLIKTRGQQVTLRCSPKSGHDTVSWYQQALGQGPQFIFQYYEEEERQRGNFPDRFSGHQFPNYSSELNVNALLLGDSALYLCASSGGPGGHDQPQHFGDGTRLSIL.

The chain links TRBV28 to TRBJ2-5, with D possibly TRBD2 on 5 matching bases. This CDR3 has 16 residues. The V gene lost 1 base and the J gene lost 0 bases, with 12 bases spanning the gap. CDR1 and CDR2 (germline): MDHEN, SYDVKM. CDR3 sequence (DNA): TGTGCCAGCAGTTTATCAGAGGGTCAGTACCAAGAGACCCAGTACTTC. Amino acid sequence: CASSLSEGQYQETQYF.

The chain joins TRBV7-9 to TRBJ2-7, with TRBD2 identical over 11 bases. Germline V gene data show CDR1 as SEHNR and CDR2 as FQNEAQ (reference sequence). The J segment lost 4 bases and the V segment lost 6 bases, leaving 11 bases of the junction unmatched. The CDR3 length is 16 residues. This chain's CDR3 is CASSPKALAGGYEQYF. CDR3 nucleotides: TGTGCCAGCAGTCCTAAGGCGCTAGCGGGAGGTTACGAGCAGTACTTC.

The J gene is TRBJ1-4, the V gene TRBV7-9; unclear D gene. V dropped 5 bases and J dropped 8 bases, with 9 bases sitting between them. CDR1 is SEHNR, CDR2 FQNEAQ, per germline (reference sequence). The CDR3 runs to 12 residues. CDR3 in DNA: TGTGCCAGCAGCCCTGAGGAAGAAAAACTGTTTTTT. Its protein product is CASSPEEEKLFF.

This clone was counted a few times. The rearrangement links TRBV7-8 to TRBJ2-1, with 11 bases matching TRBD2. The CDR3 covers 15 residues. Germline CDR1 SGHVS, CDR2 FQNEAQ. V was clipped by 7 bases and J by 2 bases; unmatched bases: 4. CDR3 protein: CASTLAGGPYNEQFF. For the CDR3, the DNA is TGTGCCAGCACCCTAGCGGGGGGACCCTACAATGAGCAGTTCTTC. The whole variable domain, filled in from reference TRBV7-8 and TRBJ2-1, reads GAGVSQSPRYKVAKRGQDVALRCDPISGHVSLFWYQQALGQGPEFLTYFQNEAQLDKSGLPSDRFFAERPEGSVSTLKIQRTQQEDSAVYLCASTLAGGPYNEQFFGPGTRLTVL.

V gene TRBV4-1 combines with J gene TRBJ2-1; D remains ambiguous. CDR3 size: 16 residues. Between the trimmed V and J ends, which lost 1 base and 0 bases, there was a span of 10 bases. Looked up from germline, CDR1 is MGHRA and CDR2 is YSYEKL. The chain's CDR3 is CASSQVTPSSYNEQFF. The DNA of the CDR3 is TGCGCCAGCAGCCAAGTGACCCCGAGCTCCTACAATGAGCAGTTCTTC.

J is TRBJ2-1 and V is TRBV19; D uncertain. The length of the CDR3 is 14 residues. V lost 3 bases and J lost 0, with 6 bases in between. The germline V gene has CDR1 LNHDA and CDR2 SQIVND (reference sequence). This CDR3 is CASSIPSSYNEQFF. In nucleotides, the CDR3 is TGTGCCAGTAGTATTCCTAGCTCCTACAATGAGCAGTTCTTC.

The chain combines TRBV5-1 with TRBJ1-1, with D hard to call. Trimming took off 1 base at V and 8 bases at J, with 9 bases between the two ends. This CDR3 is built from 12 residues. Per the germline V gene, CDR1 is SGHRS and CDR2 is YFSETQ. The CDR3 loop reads CASSLRPMEAFF. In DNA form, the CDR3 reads TGCGCCAGCAGCTTGCGGCCGATGGAAGCTTTCTTT.

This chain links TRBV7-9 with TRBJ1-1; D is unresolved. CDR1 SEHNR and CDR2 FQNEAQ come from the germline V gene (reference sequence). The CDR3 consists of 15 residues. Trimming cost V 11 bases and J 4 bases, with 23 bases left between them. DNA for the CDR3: TGTGCCGGAGTACCGTTACGAGGTGATATCACTGAAGCTTTCTTT. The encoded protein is CAGVPLRGDITEAFF.

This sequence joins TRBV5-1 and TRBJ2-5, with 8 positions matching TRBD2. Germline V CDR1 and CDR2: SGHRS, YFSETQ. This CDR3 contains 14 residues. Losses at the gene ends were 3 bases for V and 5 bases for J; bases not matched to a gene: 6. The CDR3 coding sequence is TGCGCCAGCAGCTCAGCGGGAGTTGGGGAGACCCAGTACTTC. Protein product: CASSSAGVGETQYF.

CDR3 in amino acids: CASSRSGGETYNEQFF. The CDR3 DNA reads as TGTGCCAGCAGCCGCTCAGGCGGGGAGACCTACAATGAGCAGTTCTTC. The V gene is TRBV11-2, the J gene TRBJ2-1; tentatively, D is TRBD2 (6 bases). In germline, CDR1 is SGHAT, CDR2 FQNNGV. CDR3 length: 16 amino acids. V was cut by 5 bases and J by 2 bases, with 16 bases left in between.

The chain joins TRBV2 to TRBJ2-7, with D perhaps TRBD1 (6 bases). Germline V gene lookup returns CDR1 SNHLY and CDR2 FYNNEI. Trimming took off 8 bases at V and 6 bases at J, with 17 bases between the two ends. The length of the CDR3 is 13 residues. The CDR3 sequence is CASARTGGGEQYF. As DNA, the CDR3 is TGTGCCAGCGCTCGGACTGGGGGCGGCGAGCAGTACTTC.

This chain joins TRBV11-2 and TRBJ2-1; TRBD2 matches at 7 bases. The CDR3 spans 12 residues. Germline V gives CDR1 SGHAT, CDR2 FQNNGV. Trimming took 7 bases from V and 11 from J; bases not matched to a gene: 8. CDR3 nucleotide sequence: TGTGCCAGCATCCCGGGCGGGGGTAAGCAGTTCTTC. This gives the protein CASIPGGGKQFF.

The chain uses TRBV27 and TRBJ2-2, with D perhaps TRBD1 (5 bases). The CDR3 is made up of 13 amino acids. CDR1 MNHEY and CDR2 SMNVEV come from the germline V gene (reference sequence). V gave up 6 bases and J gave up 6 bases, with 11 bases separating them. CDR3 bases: TGTGCCAGCAGGGCAGGGCTGGCCGGGGAGCTGTTTTTT. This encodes CASRAGLAGELFF.

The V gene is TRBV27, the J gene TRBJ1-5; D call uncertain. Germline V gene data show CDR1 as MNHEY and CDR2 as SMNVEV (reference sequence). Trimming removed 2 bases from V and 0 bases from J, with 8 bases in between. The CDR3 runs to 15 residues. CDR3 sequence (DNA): TGTGCCAGCAGTTTAAAAAGCTATAGCAATCAGCCCCAGCATTTT. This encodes CASSLKSYSNQPQHF.